This passage covers 9 T cell receptor beta chains from one sample sequenced in a study of cytomegalovirus exposure and HLA in healthy donors. 60 Vbeta and 13 Jbeta primers were used in PCR. This table comes from immunoSEQ multiplex PCR, and its TCRdb copy is limited to in-frame clones, with some not included. Here the sample spans 150,000 or so clones, roughly three quarters being singletons. The sample comprised PBMCs. These receptors originate from a male donor in good health and CMV-seronegative.

The rearrangement links TRBV5-1 to TRBJ1-1; 8 bases fit TRBD1. CDR1 is SGHRS and CDR2 is YFSETQ in the germline V gene. The V segment lost 2 bases and the J segment 1 base; nucleotides outside the gene matches: 7. The CDR3 length is 16 residues. The CDR3 loop reads CASSLASGTGNTEAFF. Written as DNA, the CDR3 is TGCGCCAGCAGCTTAGCTTCCGGGACAGGGAACACTGAAGCTTTCTTT.

V is TRBV7-2 and J is TRBJ2-7; the match to TRBD1 covers 7 bases. After removal of 5 bases from V and 4 bases from J, the junction contained 14 bases not matched to a gene. Germline loops: CDR1 SGHTA, CDR2 FQGNSA. The CDR3 has 16 residues. CDR3 sequence (DNA): TGTGCCAGCAGCGCCTCCGGGACAGCAAGGGTTTACGAGCAGTACTTC. Its translation is CASSASGTARVYEQYF.

V is TRBV27 and J is TRBJ2-7, with 11 bases fitting TRBD2. Germline V gene sequence: CDR1 MNHEY, CDR2 SMNVEV (reference sequence). V gave up 5 bases and J gave up 3 bases; unmatched junction bases: 9. The CDR3 runs 16 residues. The CDR3 reads CASSTEGTSGNYEQYF. DNA of the CDR3: TGTGCCAGCAGTACCGAAGGGACTAGCGGCAACTACGAGCAGTACTTC.

The gene calls are TRBV28 and TRBJ1-1, with TRBD1 matching over 11 bases. Looked up from germline, CDR1 is MDHEN and CDR2 is SYDVKM. The CDR3 spans 19 residues. Trimming removed 3 bases from V and 0 bases from J; junction bases left unmatched: 12. The CDR3 DNA reads as TGTGCCAGCAGTTTGGGGGGGACAGGGGGACCCAGGGTGAACACTGAAGCTTTCTTT. Its protein is CASSLGGTGGPRVNTEAFF.

The chain has TRBV7-8 and TRBJ2-5; 15 nucleotides align to TRBD2. The CDR3 is made up of 18 amino acids. Germline CDR1 SGHVS, CDR2 FQNEAQ. J gave up 2 bases and V 4 bases, and 8 bases lay outside the gene matches. CDR3 amino acids: CASSSPGLAGGWQETQYF. CDR3 in DNA: TGTGCCAGCAGCTCACCGGGACTAGCGGGGGGTTGGCAAGAGACCCAGTACTTC.

V gene TRBV7-8 combines with J gene TRBJ2-3; 9 bases match TRBD2. The V segment lost 5 bases and the J segment 5 bases; nucleotides outside the gene matches: 8. The CDR3 runs 15 residues. CDR1 and CDR2 from the germline V gene are SGHVS and FQNEAQ. This CDR3 is CASSLGLAVGDTQYF. CDR3 DNA: TGTGCCAGCAGCCTGGGACTAGCCGTAGGAGATACGCAGTATTTT.

This chain links TRBV6-5 with TRBJ1-6; D gene ambiguous. The CDR3 contains 13 residues. Looked up from germline, CDR1 is MNHEY and CDR2 is SVGAGI. The V gene lost 8 bases and the J gene lost 7 bases, with 12 bases spanning the gap. The CDR3 coding sequence is TGTGCCAGCCGAGGGTCCTTGAATTCACCCCTCCACTTT. Amino acids: CASRGSLNSPLHF.

This chain links TRBV6-4 with TRBJ2-7, with no clear D. V was trimmed by 2 bases and J by 1 base, leaving 3 bases between them. Germline V gene data show CDR1 as MRHNA and CDR2 as SNTAGT. The CDR3 totals 12 residues. The chain's CDR3 is CASSDESYEQYF. In nucleotides, the CDR3 is TGTGCCAGCAGTGACGAGTCCTACGAGCAGTACTTC.

The chain has TRBV15 and TRBJ2-1; TRBD1 might be the D (5 bases). Germline CDR1 and CDR2: LNHNV and YYDKDF (reference sequence). This CDR3 is built from 15 residues. V was cut by 3 bases and J by 3 bases, with 12 bases left in between. CDR3 DNA: TGTGCCACCAGCAGCCAGGGTCTGGGCTACAATGAGCAGTTCTTC. The encoded protein is CATSSQGLGYNEQFF.